This T cell receptor beta chain emerged from a study of shared clonotypes between healthy human individuals. As regards this clone: Its specificity is not known.

Genomic DNA (from each subset) was split evenly across several immunoSEQ plates. Assay used: immunoSEQ multiplex PCR; TCRdb lists only in-frame clones, some missing. The top ten hold 0.39% of the sample, which has 2 million to 2.5 million clones, approximately 93% seen once. Study results and limitations: The generation probabilities recorded for non-shared clonotypes fell below those of clonotypes shared by all four donors. Memory subsets generally showed smaller estimated richness than naive subsets did.

Sequences were obtained from naive CD4+ T cells from PBMCs. Sample subset: CD45RA+ positively selected. The origin of this receptor is a man younger than 30 in good health. Some clones in this sample may be carry-over from other donors' samples.

The CDR3 here is CASSASGRTGELFF. The CDR3 nucleotides are TGTGCCAGCAGTGCTAGCGGGAGGACCGGGGAGCTGTTTTTT. The chain combines TRBV2 with TRBJ2-2; 11 bases match TRBD2. Per germline, CDR1 SNHLY and CDR2 FYNNEI. V was clipped by 4 bases and J by 5 bases; unmatched bases: 0. There are 14 residues in the CDR3. Using reference TRBV2 and TRBJ2-2 for the parts outside the CDR3, the full variable domain is EPEVTQTPSHQVTQMGQEVILRCVPISNHLYFYWYRQILGQKVEFLVSFYNNEISEKSEIFDDQFSVERPDGSNFTLKIRSTKLEDSAMYFCASSASGRTGELFFGEGSRLTVL.